The sequence of this TCR beta chain was determined in a study of graft-versus-host responses after intestinal transplantation. On the study more broadly: As for transplant type, recipients had multivisceral, liver-intestinal, or isolated intestinal grafts. All recipients were given anti-thymocyte globulin induction, and tacrolimus and steroids were then administered for around three years.

Sequencing used immunoSEQ multiplex PCR; TCRdb keeps in-frame clones, though not all of them. The sample lists 43,000 or so clones; about 93% were seen once. General observations from the study: Subjects displaying graft-donor T cell macrochimerism possessed elevated graft-versus-host to host-versus-graft clonal ratios inside allografts.

The CDR3 spans 14 residues. V lost 5 bases, J lost 2 bases, and 11 bases lay in between. This clone appeared once. Its specificity is unknown. The TCR sequence derives from a human patient who received an intestinal transplant, so some T cells may come from the graft donor. This sample comprised PBMCs, obtained roughly 860 days after a first intestinal transplant, on the day of a second. The chain combines TRBV5-3 with TRBJ1-5; D gene ambiguous. TRBV5-3 carries the ORF label, with uncertain function. CDR3 in DNA: TGTGCCAGAAGTCGTGGTAGGGGCAATCAGCCCCAGCATTTT. Translation gives CARSRGRGNQPQHF.